This is a list of T cell receptor beta chains from one sample in a study of immune heterogeneity within non-small cell lung tumors. From the multiplex PCR reads, TCRdb called clonotypes with MiXCR, one entry per CDR3 protein. The sample includes 9,500 to 12,000 distinct CDR3 sequences, 15% to 25% of them seen just once. The sample comprised lung tumor tissue. The receptor set was obtained from a man in his 60s with non-small cell lung cancer. The CDR3 runs from the conserved cysteine through the conserved F or W. A D gene is named only where the DNA matches it firmly. Not every row has a clone size; where given, it reads once, few, many or a size class.

>TRBV3-1|-|TRBJ2-5|TRBD1
TGTGCCAGCAGCTCCCCCGGGACAGGGGTTCGCGCGGGTGAATTTGAGACCCAGTACTTC
CASSSPGTGVRAGEFETQYF
>TRBV5-4|-|TRBJ1-6|-
TGTGCCAGCCGGGCAGGGGTTAATTCACCCCTCCACTTT
CASRAGVNSPLHF
>TRBV5-1|medium-sized|TRBJ1-3|-
TGCGCCAGCAGCTTGGAAAGCTCTGGAAACACCATATATTTT
CASSLESSGNTIYF
>TRBV15|-|TRBJ1-5|-
TGTGCCACCAGCAGATCTAGTGTATATAGCAATCAGCCCCAGCATTTT
CATSRSSVYSNQPQHF
>TRBV7-2|medium-sized|TRBJ2-7|-
TGTGCCAGCAGCTTCGGGGGAATTCGCGACGAGCAGTACTTC
CASSFGGIRDEQYF
>TRBV24-1|medium-sized|TRBJ2-1|-
TGTGCCACCAGTGAGCCGGGACTTCCCTACAATGAGCAGTTCTTC
CATSEPGLPYNEQFF
>TRBV11-2|-|TRBJ2-7|-
TGTGCCAGCAGCTTATCCTTCGCAGGGGCCTACGAGCAGTACTTC
CASSLSFAGAYEQYF
>TRBV19|-|TRBJ1-2|-
TGTGCCAGTAGCTTGGCGGGGGCTGGTGGCTGCACCTTC
CASSLAGAGGCTF
>TRBV5-1|few|TRBJ2-4|TRBD2
TGCGCCAGCAGCTTTGCGGGAGGGGGAACGGACATTCAGTACTTC
CASSFAGGGTDIQYF
>TRBV6-5|medium-sized|TRBJ1-5|-
TGTGCCAGCAGTTACGGGGGATCTCAGCCCCAGCATTTT
CASSYGGSQPQHF
>TRBV7-2|-|TRBJ2-7|-
TGTGCCAGCAGTCAGGACTCCGACGATCAGTACTTC
CASSQDSDDQYF
>TRBV11-2|-|TRBJ2-7|-
TGTGCCAGCAGCCTCCTAGGGGCCTATGAGCAGTACTTC
CASSLLGAYEQYF
>TRBV11-3|many|TRBJ2-2|-
TGTGCCAGCAGCTTAGGAACCGGGGACACCGGGGAGCTGTTTTTT
CASSLGTGDTGELFF
>TRBV7-3|-|TRBJ1-1|-
TGTGCCAGCAGCTCCTTAGTGAACACTGAAGCTTTCTTT
CASSSLVNTEAFF
>TRBV20-1|-|TRBJ2-3|TRBD1
TGCAGTGCTAGTGGTCGGGGACAGGGAACGGCAGATACGCAGTATTTT
CSASGRGQGTADTQYF
>TRBV4-1|many|TRBJ2-3|-
TGCGCCAGCAGCCAGACGGAGAGTAACACAGATACGCAGTATTTT
CASSQTESNTDTQYF
>TRBV30|medium-sized|TRBJ2-7|TRBD1
TGTGCCTGGGATCAGGGGGCAGAAACCGAGCAGTACTTC
CAWDQGAETEQYF
>TRBV11-2|many|TRBJ2-1|-
TGTGCCAGCAGACCCGGGACTCTCGATGAGCAGTTCTTC
CASRPGTLDEQFF
>TRBV3-1|medium-sized|TRBJ1-3|-
TGTGCCAGCAGCAGCCTCGGCGGCCGCTCTGGAAACACCATATATTTT
CASSSLGGRSGNTIYF
>TRBV28|medium-sized|TRBJ1-2|-
TGTGCCAGCAGTTTATCTCAGCGGGGTCGTGACTATGGCTACACCTTC
CASSLSQRGRDYGYTF
>TRBV20-1|-|TRBJ2-5|-
TGCAGTGCTAGAGATCCCTCACGGGTACGGGGCCAAGAGACCCAGTACTTC
CSARDPSRVRGQETQYF